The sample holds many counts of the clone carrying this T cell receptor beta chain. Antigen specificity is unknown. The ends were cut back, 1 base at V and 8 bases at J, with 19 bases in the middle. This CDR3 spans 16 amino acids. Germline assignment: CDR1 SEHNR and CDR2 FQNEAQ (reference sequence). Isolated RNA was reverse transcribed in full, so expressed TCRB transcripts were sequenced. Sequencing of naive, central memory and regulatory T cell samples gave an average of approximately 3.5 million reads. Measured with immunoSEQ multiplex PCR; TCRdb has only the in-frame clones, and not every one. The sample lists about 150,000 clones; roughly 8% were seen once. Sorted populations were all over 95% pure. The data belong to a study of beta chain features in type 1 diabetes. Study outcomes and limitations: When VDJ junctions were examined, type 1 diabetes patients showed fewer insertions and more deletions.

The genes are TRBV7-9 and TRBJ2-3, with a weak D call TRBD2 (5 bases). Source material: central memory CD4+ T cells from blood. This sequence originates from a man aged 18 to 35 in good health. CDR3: CASSLGASIDGGTQYF. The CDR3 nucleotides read TGTGCCAGCAGCTTAGGGGCTAGCATCGACGGAGGTACGCAGTATTTT.